This entry describes one T cell receptor beta chain. The sample belongs to a study of blood T cell repertoires in COVID-19. Sequencing was performed with immunoSEQ multiplex PCR; in TCRdb, only in-frame clones are kept and a portion is missing. The sample includes around 130,000 clones, 80% to 90% of them seen just once. The study drew participants aged about 18 to 95 years from roughly 25 US areas. Losses at the gene ends were 0 bases for V and 13 bases for J; bases not matched to a gene: 8. CDR3 size: 13 residues. Germline CDR1 and CDR2: SGHTS and YDEGEE. This receptor was obtained from a woman in her forties or fifties with acute COVID-19. This chain joins TRBV5-8 and TRBJ2-7; 9 positions match TRBD1. The specimen sequenced was PBMCs or T cells enriched from blood (not recorded which). DNA of the CDR3: TGTGCCAGCAGCTTGGCTAGGACAGGGGCGGGATACTTC. This gives the protein CASSLARTGAGYF.